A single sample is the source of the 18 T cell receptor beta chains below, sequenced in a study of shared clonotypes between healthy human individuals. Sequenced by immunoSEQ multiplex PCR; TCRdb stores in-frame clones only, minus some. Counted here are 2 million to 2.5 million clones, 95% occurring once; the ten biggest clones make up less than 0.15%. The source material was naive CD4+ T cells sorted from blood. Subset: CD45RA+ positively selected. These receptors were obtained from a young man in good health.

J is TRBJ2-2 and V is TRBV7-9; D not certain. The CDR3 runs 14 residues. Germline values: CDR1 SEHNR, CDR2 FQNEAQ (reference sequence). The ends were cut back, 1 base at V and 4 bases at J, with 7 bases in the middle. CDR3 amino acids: CASSLVVPTGELFF. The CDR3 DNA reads TGTGCCAGCAGCTTAGTAGTCCCCACCGGGGAGCTGTTTTTT.

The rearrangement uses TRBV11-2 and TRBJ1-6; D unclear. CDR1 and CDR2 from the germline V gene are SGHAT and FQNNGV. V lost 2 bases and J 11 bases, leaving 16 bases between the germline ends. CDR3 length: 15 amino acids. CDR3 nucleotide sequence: TGTGCCAGCAGCTTATCTTTGGGCCCAGTACCACCCCTCCACTTT. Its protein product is CASSLSLGPVPPLHF.

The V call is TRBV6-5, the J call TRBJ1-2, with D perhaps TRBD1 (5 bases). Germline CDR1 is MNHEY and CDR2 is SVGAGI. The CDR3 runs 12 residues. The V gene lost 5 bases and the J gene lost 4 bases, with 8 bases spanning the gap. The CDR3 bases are TGTGCCAGCAGTCAGGGAATCTATGGCTACACCTTC. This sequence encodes CASSQGIYGYTF.

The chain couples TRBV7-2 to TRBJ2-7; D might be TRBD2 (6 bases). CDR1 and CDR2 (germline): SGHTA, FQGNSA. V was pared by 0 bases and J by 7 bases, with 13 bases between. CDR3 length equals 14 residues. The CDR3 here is CASSLAHVSGEQYF. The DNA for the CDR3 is TGTGCCAGCAGCTTAGCTCACGTGAGCGGGGAGCAGTACTTC.

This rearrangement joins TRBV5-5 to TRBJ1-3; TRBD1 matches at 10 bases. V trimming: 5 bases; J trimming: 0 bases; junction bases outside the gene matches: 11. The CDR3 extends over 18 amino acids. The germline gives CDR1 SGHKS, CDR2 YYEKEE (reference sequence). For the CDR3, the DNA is TGTGCCAGCAGTTCGGGACAGGGGATAGGGAACTCTGGAAACACCATATATTTT. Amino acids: CASSSGQGIGNSGNTIYF.

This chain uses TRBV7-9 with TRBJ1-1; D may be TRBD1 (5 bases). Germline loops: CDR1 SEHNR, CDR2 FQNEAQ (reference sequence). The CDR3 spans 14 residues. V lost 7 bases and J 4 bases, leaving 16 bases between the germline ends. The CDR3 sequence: CASTKGAGTTEAFF. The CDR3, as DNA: TGTGCCAGCACCAAAGGGGCAGGGACCACTGAAGCTTTCTTT.

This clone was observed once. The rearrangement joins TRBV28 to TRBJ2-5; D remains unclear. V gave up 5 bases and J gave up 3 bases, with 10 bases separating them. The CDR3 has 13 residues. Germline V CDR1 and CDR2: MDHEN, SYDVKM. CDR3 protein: CASSRTEKETQYF. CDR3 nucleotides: TGTGCCAGCAGTCGGACGGAAAAAGAGACCCAGTACTTC.

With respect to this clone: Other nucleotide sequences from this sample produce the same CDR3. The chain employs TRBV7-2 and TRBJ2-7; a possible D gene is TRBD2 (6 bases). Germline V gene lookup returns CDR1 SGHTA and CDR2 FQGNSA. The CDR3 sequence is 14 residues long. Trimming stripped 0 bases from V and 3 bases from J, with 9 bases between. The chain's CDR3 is CASSLAGGYYEQYF. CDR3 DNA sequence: TGTGCCAGCAGCTTAGCCGGGGGATACTACGAGCAGTACTTC.

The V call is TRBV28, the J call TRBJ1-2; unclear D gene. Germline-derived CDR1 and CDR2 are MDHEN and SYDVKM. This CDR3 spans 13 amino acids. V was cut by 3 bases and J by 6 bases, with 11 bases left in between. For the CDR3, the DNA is TGTGCCAGCAGTTTGTTCAACGGGGATGGCTACACCTTC. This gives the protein CASSLFNGDGYTF.

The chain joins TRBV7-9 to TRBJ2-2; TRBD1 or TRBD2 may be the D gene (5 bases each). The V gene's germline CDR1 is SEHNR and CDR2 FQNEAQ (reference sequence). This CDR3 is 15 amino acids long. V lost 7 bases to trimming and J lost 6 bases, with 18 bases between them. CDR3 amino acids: CASTTGTLIAGELFF. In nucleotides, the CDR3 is TGTGCCAGCACCACCGGGACCTTAATCGCCGGGGAGCTGTTTTTT.

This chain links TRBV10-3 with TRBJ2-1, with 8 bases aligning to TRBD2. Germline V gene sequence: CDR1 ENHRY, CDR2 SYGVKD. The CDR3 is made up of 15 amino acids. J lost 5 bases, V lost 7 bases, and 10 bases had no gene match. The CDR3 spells CAIKGTGTSNNEQFF. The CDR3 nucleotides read TGTGCCATCAAGGGCACCGGGACTAGTAACAATGAGCAGTTCTTC.

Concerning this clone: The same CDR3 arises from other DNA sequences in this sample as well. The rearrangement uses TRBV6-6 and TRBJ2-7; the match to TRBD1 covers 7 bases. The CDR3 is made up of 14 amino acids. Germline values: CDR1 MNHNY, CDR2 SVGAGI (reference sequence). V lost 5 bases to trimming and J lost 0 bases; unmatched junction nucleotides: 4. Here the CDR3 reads CASSQTGSSYEQYF. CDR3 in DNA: TGTGCCAGCAGTCAGACAGGGAGCTCCTACGAGCAGTACTTC.

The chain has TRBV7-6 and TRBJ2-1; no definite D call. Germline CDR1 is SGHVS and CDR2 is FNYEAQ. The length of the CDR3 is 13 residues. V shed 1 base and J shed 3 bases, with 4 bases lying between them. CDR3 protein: CASSLDNYNEQFF. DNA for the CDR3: TGTGCCAGCAGCTTAGACAACTACAATGAGCAGTTCTTC.

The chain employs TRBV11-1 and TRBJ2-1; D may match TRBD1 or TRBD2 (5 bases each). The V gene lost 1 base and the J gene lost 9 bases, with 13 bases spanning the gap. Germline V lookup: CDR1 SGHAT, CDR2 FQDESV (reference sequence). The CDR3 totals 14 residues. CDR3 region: CASSLDGGRSEQFF. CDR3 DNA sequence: TGTGCCAGCAGCTTAGATGGGGGTAGGAGTGAGCAGTTCTTC.

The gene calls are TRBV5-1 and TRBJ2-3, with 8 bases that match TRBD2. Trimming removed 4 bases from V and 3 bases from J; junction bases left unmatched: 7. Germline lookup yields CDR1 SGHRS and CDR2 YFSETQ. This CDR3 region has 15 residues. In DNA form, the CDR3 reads TGCGCCAGCAGCGCCCTCGGGGGGGCTACAGATACGCAGTATTTT. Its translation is CASSALGGATDTQYF.

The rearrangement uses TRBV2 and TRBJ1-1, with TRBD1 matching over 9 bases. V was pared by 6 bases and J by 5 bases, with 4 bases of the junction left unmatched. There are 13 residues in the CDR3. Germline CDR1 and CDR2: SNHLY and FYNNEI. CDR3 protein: CASRGQGTTEAFF. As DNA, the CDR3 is TGTGCCAGCAGGGGACAGGGAACAACTGAAGCTTTCTTT. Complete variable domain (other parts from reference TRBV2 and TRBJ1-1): EPEVTQTPSHQVTQMGQEVILRCVPISNHLYFYWYRQILGQKVEFLVSFYNNEISEKSEIFDDQFSVERPDGSNFTLKIRSTKLEDSAMYFCASRGQGTTEAFFGQGTRLTVV.

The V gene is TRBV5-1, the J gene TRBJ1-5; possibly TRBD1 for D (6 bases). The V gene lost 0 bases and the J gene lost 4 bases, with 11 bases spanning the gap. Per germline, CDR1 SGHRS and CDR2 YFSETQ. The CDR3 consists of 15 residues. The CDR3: CASSLEGGENQPQHF. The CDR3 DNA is TGCGCCAGCAGCTTGGAAGGGGGAGAGAATCAGCCCCAGCATTTT.

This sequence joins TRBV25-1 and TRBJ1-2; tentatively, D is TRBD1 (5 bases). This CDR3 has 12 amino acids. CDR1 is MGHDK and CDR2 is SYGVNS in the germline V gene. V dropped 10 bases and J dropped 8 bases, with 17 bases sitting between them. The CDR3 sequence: CATMDTGSGYTF. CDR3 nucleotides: TGTGCCACCATGGACACCGGTTCGGGCTACACCTTC.